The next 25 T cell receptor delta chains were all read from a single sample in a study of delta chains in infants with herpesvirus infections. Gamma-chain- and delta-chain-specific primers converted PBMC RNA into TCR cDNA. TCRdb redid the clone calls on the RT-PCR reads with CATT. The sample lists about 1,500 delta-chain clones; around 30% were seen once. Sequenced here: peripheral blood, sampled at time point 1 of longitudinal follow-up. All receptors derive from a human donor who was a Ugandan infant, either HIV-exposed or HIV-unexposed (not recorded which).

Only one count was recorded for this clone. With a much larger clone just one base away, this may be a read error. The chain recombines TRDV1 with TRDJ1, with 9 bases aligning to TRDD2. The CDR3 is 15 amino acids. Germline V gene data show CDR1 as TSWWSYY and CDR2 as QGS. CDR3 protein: CALGELRPSYDELIF. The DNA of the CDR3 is TGTGCTCTTGGGGAACTAAGGCCTTCCTACGATGAACTCATCTTT.

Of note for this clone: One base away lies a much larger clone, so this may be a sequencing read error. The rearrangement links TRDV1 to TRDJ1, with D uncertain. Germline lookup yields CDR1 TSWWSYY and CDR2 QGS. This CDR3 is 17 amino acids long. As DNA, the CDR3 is TGTGCTCTTAGGGAACTCCTGTGGCGACCCTTTACCGATAAACTCATCTTT. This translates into CALRELLWRPFTDKLIF.

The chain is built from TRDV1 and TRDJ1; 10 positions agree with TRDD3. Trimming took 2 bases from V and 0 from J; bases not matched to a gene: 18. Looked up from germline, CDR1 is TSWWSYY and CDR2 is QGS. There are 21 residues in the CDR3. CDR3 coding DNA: TGTGCTCTTGGGGAAGTCCTTCCTGCGTTCCGTACTGGGGGATACACCGATAAACTCATCTTT. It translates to CALGEVLPAFRTGGYTDKLIF.

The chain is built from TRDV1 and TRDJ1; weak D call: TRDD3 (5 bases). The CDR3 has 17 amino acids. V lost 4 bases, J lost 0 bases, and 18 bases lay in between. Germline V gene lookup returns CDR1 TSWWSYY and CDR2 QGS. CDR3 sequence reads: CALGVRSYWLYTDKLIF. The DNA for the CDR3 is TGTGCTCTTGGGGTCCGGTCGTACTGGCTCTACACCGATAAACTCATCTTT.

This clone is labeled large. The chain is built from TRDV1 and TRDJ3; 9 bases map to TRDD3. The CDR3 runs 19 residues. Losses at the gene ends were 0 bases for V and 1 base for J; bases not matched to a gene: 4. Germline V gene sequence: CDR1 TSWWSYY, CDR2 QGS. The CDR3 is CALGELGDTGSWDTRQMFF. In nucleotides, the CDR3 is TGTGCTCTTGGGGAACTAGGGGATACGGGGTCCTGGGACACCCGACAGATGTTTTTC.

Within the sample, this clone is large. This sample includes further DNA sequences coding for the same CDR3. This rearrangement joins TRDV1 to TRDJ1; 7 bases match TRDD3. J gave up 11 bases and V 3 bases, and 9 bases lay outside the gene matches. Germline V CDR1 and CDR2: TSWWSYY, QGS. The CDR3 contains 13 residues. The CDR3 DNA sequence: TGTGCTCTTGGGGATCCGTATACTGGGGTGCTCATCTTT. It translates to CALGDPYTGVLIF.

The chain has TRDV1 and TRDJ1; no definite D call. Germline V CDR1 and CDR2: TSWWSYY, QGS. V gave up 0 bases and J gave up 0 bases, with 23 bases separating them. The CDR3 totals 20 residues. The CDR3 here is CALGELGWHTIRFYTDKLIF. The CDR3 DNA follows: TGTGCTCTTGGGGAACTAGGATGGCATACTATTAGATTTTACACCGATAAACTCATCTTT.

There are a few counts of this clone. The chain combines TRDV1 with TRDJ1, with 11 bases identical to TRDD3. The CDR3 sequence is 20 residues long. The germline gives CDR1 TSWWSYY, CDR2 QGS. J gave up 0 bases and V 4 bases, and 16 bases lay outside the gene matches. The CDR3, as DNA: TGTGCTCTTGGGGGACGTCGTTCGGCTGGGGGATACTGGTACACCGATAAACTCATCTTT. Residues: CALGGRRSAGGYWYTDKLIF.

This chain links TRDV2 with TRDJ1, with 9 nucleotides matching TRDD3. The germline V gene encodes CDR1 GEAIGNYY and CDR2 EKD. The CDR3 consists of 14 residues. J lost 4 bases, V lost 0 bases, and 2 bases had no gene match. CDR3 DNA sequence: TGTGCCTGTGACACCGTTGGGGGATACGATAAACTCATCTTT. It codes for CACDTVGGYDKLIF.

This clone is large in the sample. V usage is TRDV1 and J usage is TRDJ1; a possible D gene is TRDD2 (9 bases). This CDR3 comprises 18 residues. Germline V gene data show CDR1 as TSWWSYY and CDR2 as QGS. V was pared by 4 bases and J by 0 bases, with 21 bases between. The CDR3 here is CALGAGLPTGGYTDKLIF. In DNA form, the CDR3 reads TGTGCTCTTGGGGCCGGCCTTCCTACTGGGGGTTACACCGATAAACTCATCTTT.

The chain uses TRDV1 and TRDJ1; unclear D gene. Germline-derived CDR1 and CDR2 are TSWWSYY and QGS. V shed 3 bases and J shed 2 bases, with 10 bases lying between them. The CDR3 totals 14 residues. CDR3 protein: CALGDLSPTDKLIF. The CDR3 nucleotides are TGTGCTCTTGGGGATTTATCCCCAACCGATAAACTCATCTTT.

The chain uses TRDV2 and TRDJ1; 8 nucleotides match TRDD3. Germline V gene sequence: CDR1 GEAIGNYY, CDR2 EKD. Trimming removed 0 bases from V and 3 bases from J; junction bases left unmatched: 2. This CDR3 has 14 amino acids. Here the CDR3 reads CACDTVGGSDKLIF. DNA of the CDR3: TGTGCCTGTGACACCGTTGGGGGATCCGATAAACTCATCTTT.

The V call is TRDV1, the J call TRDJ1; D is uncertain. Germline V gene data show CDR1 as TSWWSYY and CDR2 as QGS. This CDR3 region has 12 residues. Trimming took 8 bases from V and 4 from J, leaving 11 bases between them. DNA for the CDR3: TGTGCTCTTACTCCAAGCTTCGATAAACTCATCTTT. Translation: CALTPSFDKLIF.

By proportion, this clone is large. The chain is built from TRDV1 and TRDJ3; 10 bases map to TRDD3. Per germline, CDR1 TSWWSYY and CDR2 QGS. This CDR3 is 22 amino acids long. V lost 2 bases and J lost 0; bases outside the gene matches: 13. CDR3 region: CALGEARTGGFESSWDTRQMFF. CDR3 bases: TGTGCTCTTGGGGAAGCTCGTACTGGGGGATTTGAGAGCTCCTGGGACACCCGACAGATGTTTTTC.

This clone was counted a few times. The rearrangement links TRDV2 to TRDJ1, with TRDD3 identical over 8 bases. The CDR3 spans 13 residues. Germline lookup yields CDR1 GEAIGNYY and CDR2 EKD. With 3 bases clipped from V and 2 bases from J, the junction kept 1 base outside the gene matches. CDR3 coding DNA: TGTGCCTGTGACGGGATACGTACCGATAAACTCATCTTT. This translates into CACDGIRTDKLIF.

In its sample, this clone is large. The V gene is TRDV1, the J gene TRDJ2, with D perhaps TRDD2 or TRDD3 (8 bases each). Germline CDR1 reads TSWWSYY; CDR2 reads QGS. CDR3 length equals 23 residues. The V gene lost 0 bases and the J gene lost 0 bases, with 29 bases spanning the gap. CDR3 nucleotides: TGTGCTCTTGGGGAACTGGGCCTTCCTAAGCGTCTGGGGGACCTCGCTTTGACAGCACAACTCTTCTTT. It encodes CALGELGLPKRLGDLALTAQLFF.

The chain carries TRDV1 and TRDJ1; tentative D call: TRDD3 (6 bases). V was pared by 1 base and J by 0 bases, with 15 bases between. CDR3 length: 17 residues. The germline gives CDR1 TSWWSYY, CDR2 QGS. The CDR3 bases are TGTGCTCTTGGGGAACATTACCGCGGGATATACACCGATAAACTCATCTTT. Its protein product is CALGEHYRGIYTDKLIF.

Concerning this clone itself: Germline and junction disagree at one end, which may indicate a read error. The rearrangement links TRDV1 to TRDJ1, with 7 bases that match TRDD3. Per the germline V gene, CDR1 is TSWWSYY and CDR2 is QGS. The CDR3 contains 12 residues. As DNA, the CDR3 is TGTGCCCTGGGGGTCTTCACCTATAAACTCATCTTT. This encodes CALGVFTYKLIF.

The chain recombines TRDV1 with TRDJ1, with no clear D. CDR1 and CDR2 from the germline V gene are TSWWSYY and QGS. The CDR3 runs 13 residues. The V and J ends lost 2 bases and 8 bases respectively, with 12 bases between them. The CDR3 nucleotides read TGTGCTCTTGGGGAAATGCTTAGTTCAAAACTCATCTTT. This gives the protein CALGEMLSSKLIF.

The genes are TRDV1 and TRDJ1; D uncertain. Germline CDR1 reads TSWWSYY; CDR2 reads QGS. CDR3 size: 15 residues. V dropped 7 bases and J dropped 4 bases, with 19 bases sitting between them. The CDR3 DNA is TGTGCTCTTGCCACAAATCCCCAGGCCTACGATAAACTCATCTTT. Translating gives CALATNPQAYDKLIF.

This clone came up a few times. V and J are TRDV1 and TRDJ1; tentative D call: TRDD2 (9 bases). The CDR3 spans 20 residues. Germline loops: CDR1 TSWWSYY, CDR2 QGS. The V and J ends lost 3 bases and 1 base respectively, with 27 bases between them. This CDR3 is CALGEPSYQLSGGFTDKLIF. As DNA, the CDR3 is TGTGCTCTTGGGGAGCCTTCCTACCAACTTAGTGGGGGATTCACCGATAAACTCATCTTT.

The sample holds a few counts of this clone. The CDR3 reads CALGDSPFLRYDKLIF. The CDR3, as DNA: TGTGCTCTTGGGGACTCCCCCTTCCTACGTTACGATAAACTCATCTTT. This sequence joins TRDV1 and TRDJ1; the match to TRDD2 covers 9 bases. The CDR3 length is 16 residues. Germline-derived CDR1 and CDR2 are TSWWSYY and QGS. V gave up 3 bases and J gave up 4 bases; unmatched junction bases: 9.

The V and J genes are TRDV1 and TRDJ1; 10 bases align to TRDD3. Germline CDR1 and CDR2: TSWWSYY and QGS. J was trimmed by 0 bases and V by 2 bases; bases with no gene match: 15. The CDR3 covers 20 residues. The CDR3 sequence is CALGENSATLGDSYTDKLIF. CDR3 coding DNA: TGTGCTCTTGGGGAAAACAGCGCTACACTGGGGGATTCGTACACCGATAAACTCATCTTT.

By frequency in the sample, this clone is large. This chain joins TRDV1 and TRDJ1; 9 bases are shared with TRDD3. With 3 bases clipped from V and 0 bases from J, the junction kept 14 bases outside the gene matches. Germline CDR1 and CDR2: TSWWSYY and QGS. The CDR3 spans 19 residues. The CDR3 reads CALGERSPYWGTYTDKLIF. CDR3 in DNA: TGTGCTCTTGGGGAGAGATCCCCGTACTGGGGGACGTACACCGATAAACTCATCTTT.

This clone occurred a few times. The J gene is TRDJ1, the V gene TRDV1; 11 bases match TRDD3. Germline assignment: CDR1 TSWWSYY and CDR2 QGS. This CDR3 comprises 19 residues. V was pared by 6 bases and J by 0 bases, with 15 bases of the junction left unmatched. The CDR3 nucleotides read TGTGCTCTTGGCTCCCCACTAGACTGGGGGATAGGGTACACCGATAAACTCATCTTT. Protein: CALGSPLDWGIGYTDKLIF.